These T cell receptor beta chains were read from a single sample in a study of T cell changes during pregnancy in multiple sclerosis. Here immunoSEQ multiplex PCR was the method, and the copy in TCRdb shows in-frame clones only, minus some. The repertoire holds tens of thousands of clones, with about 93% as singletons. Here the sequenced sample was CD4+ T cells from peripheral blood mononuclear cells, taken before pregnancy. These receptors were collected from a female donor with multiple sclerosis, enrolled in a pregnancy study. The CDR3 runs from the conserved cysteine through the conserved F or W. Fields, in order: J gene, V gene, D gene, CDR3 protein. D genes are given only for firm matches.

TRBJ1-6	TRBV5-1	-	CASSQGARTTKVYNSPLHF
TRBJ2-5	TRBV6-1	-	CASSEAAAGIQETQYF
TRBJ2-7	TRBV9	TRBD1	CASSLRDSSYEQYF
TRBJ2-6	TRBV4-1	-	CASSQNPDRPATSSGANVLTF
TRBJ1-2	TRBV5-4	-	CASSFPTGGYGYTF
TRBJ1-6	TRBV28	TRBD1	CASRPGGNNSPLHF
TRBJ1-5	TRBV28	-	CAGGQSNQPQHF
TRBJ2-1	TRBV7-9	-	CASSPRTVDEQFF
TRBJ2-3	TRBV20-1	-	CSALRGDTQYF
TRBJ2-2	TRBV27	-	CASSSTGRNTGELFF
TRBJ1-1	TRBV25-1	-	CASSDRWGVNTEAFF
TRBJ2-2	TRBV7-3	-	CASSRAGKTGELFF
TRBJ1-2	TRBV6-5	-	CASGRGFGYTF
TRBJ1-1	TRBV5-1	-	CASSLGGPMNTEAFF
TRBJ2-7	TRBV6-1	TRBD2	CASIRLAGVYEQYF
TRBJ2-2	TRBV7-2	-	CASSGTGEELFF
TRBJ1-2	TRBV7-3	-	CASSRQQGPGYGYTF
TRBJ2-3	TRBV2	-	CASSVNGKTQYF
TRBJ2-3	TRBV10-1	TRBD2	CAQLKRETTDTQYF
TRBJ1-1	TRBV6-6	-	CASSYSTRGNTEAFF